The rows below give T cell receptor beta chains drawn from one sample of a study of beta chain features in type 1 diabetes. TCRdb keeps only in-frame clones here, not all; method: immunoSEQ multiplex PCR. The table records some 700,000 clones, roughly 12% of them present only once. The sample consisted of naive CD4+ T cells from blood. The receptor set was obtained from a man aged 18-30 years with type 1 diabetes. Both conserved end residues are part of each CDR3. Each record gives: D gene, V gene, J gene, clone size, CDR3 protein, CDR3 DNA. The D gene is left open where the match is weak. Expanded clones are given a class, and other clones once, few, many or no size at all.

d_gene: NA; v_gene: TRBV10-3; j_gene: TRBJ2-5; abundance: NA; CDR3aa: CAISRSGSNSEETQYF; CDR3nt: TGTGCCATCAGTAGATCCGGGTCGAATAGTGAGGAGACCCAGTACTTC
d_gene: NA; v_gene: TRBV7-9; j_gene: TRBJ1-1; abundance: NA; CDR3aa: CASSLEQPNTEAFF; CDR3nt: TGTGCCAGCAGCTTGGAACAGCCGAACACTGAAGCTTTCTTT
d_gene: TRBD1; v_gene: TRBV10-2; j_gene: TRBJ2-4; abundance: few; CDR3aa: CASGQGEIVKNIQYF; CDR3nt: TGCGCCAGCGGGCAGGGGGAAATAGTCAAAAACATTCAGTACTTC
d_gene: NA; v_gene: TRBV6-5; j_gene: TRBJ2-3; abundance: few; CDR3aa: CASSPGGTDTQYF; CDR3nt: TGTGCCAGCAGCCCGGGGGGCACAGATACGCAGTATTTT
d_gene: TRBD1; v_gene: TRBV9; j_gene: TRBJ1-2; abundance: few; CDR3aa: CASSVARDRGLEDGYTF; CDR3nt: TGTGCCAGCAGCGTGGCCCGGGACAGGGGGCTTGAGGATGGCTACACCTTC
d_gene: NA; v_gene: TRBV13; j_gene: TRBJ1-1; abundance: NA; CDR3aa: CASSLGTEAFF; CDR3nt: TGTGCCAGCAGCTTAGGGACCGAAGCTTTCTTT
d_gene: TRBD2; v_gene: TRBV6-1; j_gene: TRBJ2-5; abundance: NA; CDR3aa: CASSSAGGRQETQYF; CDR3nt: TGTGCCAGTTCCAGTGCGGGGGGTCGTCAAGAGACCCAGTACTTC
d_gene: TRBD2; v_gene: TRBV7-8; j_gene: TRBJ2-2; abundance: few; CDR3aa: CASSLGTSGSTGELFF; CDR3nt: TGTGCCAGCAGCTTAGGGACTAGCGGATCCACCGGGGAGCTGTTTTTT
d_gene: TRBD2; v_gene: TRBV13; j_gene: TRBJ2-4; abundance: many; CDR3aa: CASSKLAAKNIQYF; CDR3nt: TGTGCCAGCAGCAAACTAGCGGCCAAAAACATTCAGTACTTC
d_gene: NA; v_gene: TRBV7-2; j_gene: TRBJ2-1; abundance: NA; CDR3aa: CASSLAMDDEQFF; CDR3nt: TGTGCCAGCAGCTTAGCGATGGACGATGAGCAGTTCTTC
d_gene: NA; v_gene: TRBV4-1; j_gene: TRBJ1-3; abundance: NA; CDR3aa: CASSQEGGRRGNTIYF; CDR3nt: TGCGCCAGCAGCCAAGAGGGGGGCAGAAGGGGCAACACCATATATTTT
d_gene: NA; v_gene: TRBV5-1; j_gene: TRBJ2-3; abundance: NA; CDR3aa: CASSTTGDSTDTQYF; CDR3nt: TGCGCCAGCAGCACGACGGGGGATAGCACAGATACGCAGTATTTT
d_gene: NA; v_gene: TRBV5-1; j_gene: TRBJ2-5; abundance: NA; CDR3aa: CASSLGGYPQETQYF; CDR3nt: TGCGCCAGCAGCTTGGGAGGGTACCCCCAAGAGACCCAGTACTTC
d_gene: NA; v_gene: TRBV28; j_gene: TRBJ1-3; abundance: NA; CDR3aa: CASSFSTHSGNTIYF; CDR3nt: TGTGCCAGCAGTTTTAGTACGCACTCTGGAAACACCATATATTTT
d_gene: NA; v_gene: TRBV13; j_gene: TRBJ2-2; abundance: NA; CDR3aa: CASSLRAGELFF; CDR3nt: TGTGCCAGCAGCCTACGGGCCGGGGAGCTGTTTTTT
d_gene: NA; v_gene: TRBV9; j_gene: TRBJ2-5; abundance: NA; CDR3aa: CASSVSSGFPETQYF; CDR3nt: TGTGCCAGCAGCGTATCGTCAGGCTTCCCAGAGACCCAGTACTTC
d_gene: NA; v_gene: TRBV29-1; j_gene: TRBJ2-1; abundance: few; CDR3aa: CSVDEQFF; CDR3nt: TGCAGCGTTGATGAGCAGTTCTTC
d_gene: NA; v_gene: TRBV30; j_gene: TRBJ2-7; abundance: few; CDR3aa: CAWSGDRIFGEQYF; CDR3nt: TGTGCCTGGAGTGGCGACAGGATCTTCGGCGAGCAGTACTTC
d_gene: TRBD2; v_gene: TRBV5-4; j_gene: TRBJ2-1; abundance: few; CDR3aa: CASSSLAGGINEQFF; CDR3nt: TGTGCCAGCAGCTCACTAGCGGGGGGTATAAATGAGCAGTTCTTC
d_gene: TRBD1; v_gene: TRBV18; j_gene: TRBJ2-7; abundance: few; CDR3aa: CASSRQGFRYEQYF; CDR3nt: TGTGCCAGCTCAAGACAGGGCTTCCGCTACGAGCAGTACTTC
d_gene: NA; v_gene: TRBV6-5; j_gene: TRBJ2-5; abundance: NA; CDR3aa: CASSSPVFTQYF; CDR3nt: TGTGCCAGCAGTTCCCCCGTGTTTACCCAGTACTTC
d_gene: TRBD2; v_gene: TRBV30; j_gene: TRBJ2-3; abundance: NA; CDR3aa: CAWSTSGGTDTQYF; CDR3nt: TGTGCCTGGAGTACTAGCGGGGGCACAGATACGCAGTATTTT